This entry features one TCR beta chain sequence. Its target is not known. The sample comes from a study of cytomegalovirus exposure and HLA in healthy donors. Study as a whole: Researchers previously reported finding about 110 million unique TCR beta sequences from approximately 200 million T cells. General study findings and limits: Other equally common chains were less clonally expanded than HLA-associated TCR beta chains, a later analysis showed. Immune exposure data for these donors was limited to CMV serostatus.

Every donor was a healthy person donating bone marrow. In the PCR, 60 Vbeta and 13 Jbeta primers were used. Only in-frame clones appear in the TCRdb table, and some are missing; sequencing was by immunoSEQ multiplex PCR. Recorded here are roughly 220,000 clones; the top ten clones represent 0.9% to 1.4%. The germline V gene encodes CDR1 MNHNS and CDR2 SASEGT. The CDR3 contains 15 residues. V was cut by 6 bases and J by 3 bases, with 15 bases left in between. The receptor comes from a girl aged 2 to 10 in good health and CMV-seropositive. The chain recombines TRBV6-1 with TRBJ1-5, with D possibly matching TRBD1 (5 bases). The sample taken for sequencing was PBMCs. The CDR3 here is CASRGGRSSNQPQHF. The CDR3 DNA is TGTGCCAGCAGGGGGGGGAGATCCTCCAATCAGCCCCAGCATTTT.